A selection of T cell receptor beta chains follows, all from one sample in a study of blood T cell repertoires in COVID-19. The assay was immunoSEQ multiplex PCR, and TCRdb's table has in-frame clones only and misses some. The sample holds tens of thousands of clones, more than 75% seen once. The sample taken for sequencing was peripheral blood. The receptors stem from a human donor in a cohort sampled during active COVID-19. CDR3s include the opening cysteine and the closing phenylalanine or tryptophan. A D gene is named only where the DNA matches it firmly. Not every row has a clone size; where given, it reads once, few, many or a size class.

TRBV4-2,.,few,CASSQDQGSQPQHF
TRBV5-1,TRBD2,.,CASSWGGGAYEQYF
TRBV3-1/TRBV3-2,.,.,CASSQTSGTPSSYTF
TRBV5-6,TRBD1,.,CASSPPGQGSYEQYF
TRBV5-1,TRBD2,.,CASSPLQTAGGTNGNEQFF
TRBV6-6,.,.,CASYSLEKLFF
TRBV11-2,TRBD1,.,CASSPRGLGYGYTF
TRBV5-1,.,.,CASSPQGSTSATEAFF
TRBV5-1,TRBD1,.,CASSPRQGNTGELFF
TRBV4-3,.,.,CASSQDRRDYGYTF
TRBV5-6,.,.,CASSLPRGRSYEQYF
TRBV6-1,TRBD1,.,CASSDRGQGPYGYTF
TRBV6-2/TRBV6-3,.,.,CASSPRRGGELFF
TRBV6-2/TRBV6-3,TRBD2,once,CASSHKPLAGVETQYF
TRBV19,.,.,CASSIGSGVNEQFF
TRBV6-4,TRBD2,.,CASSGTSGGSDTQYF
TRBV19,.,.,CATHPGGMVSGYTF
TRBV7-2,TRBD1,.,CASSPGGYDYGYTF
TRBV3-1/TRBV3-2,.,.,CASSQDRPGFDCLYEQYF
TRBV19,TRBD2,.,CASSIGSGGVTDTQYF
TRBV10-3,TRBD1,.,CAISASAQGAYGYTF
TRBV10-2,.,.,CASSTGSTNYGYTF
TRBV5-4,.,.,CASSSGRAYEQYF
TRBV5-1,TRBD2,.,CASSDSGTYNEQFF
TRBV6-9,.,.,CAIQGPRPGDSPLHF